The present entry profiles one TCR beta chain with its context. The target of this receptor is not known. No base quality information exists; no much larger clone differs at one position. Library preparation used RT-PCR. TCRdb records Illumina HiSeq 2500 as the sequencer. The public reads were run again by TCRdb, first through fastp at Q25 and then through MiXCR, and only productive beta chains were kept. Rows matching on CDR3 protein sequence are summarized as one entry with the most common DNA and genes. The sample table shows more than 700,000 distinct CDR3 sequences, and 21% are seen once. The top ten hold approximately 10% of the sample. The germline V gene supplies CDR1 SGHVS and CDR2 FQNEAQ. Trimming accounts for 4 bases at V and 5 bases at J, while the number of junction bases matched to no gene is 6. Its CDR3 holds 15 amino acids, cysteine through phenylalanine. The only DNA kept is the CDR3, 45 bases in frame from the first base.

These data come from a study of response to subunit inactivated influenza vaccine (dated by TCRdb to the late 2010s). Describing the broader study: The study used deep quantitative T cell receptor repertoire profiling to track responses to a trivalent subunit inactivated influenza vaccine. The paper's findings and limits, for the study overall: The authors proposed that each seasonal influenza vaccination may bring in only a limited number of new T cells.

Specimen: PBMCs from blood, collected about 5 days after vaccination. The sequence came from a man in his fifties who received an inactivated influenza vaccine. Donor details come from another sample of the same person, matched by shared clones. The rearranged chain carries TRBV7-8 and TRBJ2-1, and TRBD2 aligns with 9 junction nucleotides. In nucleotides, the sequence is TGTGCCAGCAGCTCTAGCGGGAAAATAAACAATGAGCAGTTCTTC. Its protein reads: CASSSSGKINNEQFF.